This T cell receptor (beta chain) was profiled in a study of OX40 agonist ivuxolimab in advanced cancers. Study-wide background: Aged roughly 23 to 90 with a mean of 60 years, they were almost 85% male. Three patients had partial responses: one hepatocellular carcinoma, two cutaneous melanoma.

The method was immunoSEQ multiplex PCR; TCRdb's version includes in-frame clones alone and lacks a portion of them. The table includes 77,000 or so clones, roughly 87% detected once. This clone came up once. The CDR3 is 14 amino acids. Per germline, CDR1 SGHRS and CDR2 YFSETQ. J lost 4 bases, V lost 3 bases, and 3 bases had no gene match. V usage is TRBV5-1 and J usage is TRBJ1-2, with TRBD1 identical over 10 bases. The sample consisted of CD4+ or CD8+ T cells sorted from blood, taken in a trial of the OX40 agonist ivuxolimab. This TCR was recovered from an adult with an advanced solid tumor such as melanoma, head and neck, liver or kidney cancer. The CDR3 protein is CASSSRTGGYGYTF. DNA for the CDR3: TGCGCCAGCAGCTCAAGGACAGGGGGCTATGGCTACACCTTC.